Presented here are 14 T cell receptor beta chains from one specimen sequenced in a study of technical replicates of blood from a handful of donors. The protocol was immunoSEQ multiplex PCR, while the TCRdb copy is restricted to in-frame clones and leaves out a portion. The repertoire has approximately 65,000 clones, around nine tenths of them found once; the top ten carry 5% to 6.5%. Sequencing used PBMCs. These receptor sequences come from a human donor in good health. Some clones in this sample may be carry-over from other donors' samples.

In this sample, this clone turned up a few times. J is TRBJ2-7 and V is TRBV4-3; D remains unclear. CDR1 and CDR2 from the germline V gene are LGHNA and YSLEER. The CDR3 spans 15 residues. Trimming took off 1 base at V and 1 base at J, with 11 bases between the two ends. The CDR3 here is CASSQVQASSYEQYF. The CDR3 region has the DNA TGCGCCAGCAGCCAAGTGCAGGCGAGTTCCTACGAGCAGTACTTC.

This chain uses TRBV4-1 with TRBJ2-5; maybe TRBD1 (7 bases). The CDR3 has 16 amino acids. CDR1 is MGHRA and CDR2 is YSYEKL in the germline V gene. V was clipped by 4 bases and J by 3 bases, with 18 bases between them. The CDR3 bases are TGCGCCAGCAGCCTCGGAGGAGGGGGCTCAAAAGAGACCCAGTACTTC. The encoded protein is CASSLGGGGSKETQYF.

The V call is TRBV7-8, the J call TRBJ1-2; 7 positions match TRBD1. The V segment lost 5 bases and the J segment 4 bases; nucleotides outside the gene matches: 4. The length of the CDR3 is 13 residues. In germline, CDR1 is SGHVS, CDR2 FQNEAQ. The CDR3 sequence is CASSARTGYGYTF. CDR3 in DNA: TGTGCCAGCAGCGCCCGGACAGGCTATGGCTACACCTTC.

The rearrangement links TRBV21-1 to TRBJ2-7; the table gives TRBD1 as D, unverified against the DNA. TRBV21-1 is a documented pseudogene. This CDR3 is built from 14 residues. This CDR3 reads CASSFGQGFYEQYF. The CDR3 bases are TGTGCCAGCAGCTTTGGACAGGGGTTCTACGAGCAGTACTTC.

The V and J genes are TRBV7-9 and TRBJ1-1; 7 bases fit TRBD1. J was trimmed by 1 base and V by 3 bases; bases with no gene match: 11. The CDR3 is 17 residues long. Per germline, CDR1 SEHNR and CDR2 FQNEAQ (reference sequence). CDR3 sequence reads: CASSFRSGQAENTEAFF. As DNA, the CDR3 is TGTGCCAGCAGCTTTCGGTCTGGACAGGCCGAGAACACTGAAGCTTTCTTT.

The chain carries TRBV11-2 and TRBJ2-7; TRBD2 matches 10 bases. The length of the CDR3 is 17 residues. The J segment lost 0 bases and the V segment lost 0 bases, leaving 5 bases of the junction unmatched. Germline CDR1 and CDR2: SGHAT and FQNNGV. The CDR3 sequence is CASSLESGGAFSYEQYF. Written as DNA, the CDR3 is TGTGCCAGCAGCTTAGAGAGCGGGGGGGCCTTCTCCTACGAGCAGTACTTC. Combining the CDR3 with reference TRBV11-2 and TRBJ2-7 gives the whole variable domain EAGVAQSPRYKIIEKRQSVAFWCNPISGHATLYWYQQILGQGPKLLIQFQNNGVVDDSQLPKDRFSAERLKGVDSTLKIQPAKLEDSAVYLCASSLESGGAFSYEQYFGPGTRLTVT.

This chain uses TRBV27 with TRBJ2-7; D call uncertain. Deletions cut 1 base from V and 2 bases from J, with 6 bases between. From germline, CDR1 is MNHEY and CDR2 SMNVEV (reference sequence). This CDR3 is 13 amino acids long. The CDR3 DNA is TGTGCCAGCAGTTTATTGGCAGCCTACGAGCAGTACTTC. Translating gives CASSLLAAYEQYF.

This chain joins TRBV29-1 and TRBJ1-2; weak D call: TRBD1 (6 bases). Germline CDR1 reads SQVTM; CDR2 reads ANQGSEA. This CDR3 has 15 residues. V was pared by 3 bases and J by 1 base, with 15 bases between. The CDR3 region has the DNA TGCAGCGTTGATAACGGGGGGCTTTTTAACTATGGCTACACCTTC. Amino acids: CSVDNGGLFNYGYTF. The full variable domain, rest sourced from reference TRBV29-1 and TRBJ1-2, is SAVISQKPSRDICQRGTSLTIQCQVDSQVTMMFWYRQQPGQSLTLIATANQGSEATYESGFVIDKFPISRPNLTFSTLTVSNMSPEDSSIYLCSVDNGGLFNYGYTFGSGTRLTVV.

The CDR3 protein is CASSAGRLGATQYF. The CDR3 nucleotides read TGTGCCAGCAGCGCGGGACGACTAGGGGCCACGCAGTATTTT. The V call is TRBV7-2, the J call TRBJ2-3; D is perhaps TRBD2 (6 bases). The CDR3 is 14 amino acids. V lost 5 bases and J lost 9, with 18 bases in between. Germline-derived CDR1 and CDR2 are SGHTA and FQGNSA. Supplemented by reference TRBV7-2 and TRBJ2-3, the full variable domain reads GAGVSQSPSNKVTEKGKDVELRCDPISGHTALYWYRQSLGQGLEFLIYFQGNSAPDKSGLPSDRFSAERTGGSVSTLTIQRTQQEDSAVYLCASSAGRLGATQYFGPGTRLTVL.

The CDR3 DNA reads TGTGCCATCAGCCCGTTAGCGGGAGGGCGCACAGATACGCAGTATTTT. It specifies CAISPLAGGRTDTQYF. The chain carries TRBV10-3 and TRBJ2-3; 11 bases line up with TRBD2. Per germline, CDR1 ENHRY and CDR2 SYGVKD. Losses at the gene ends were 6 bases for V and 1 base for J; bases not matched to a gene: 6. The CDR3 runs 16 residues.

This clone was found once. This chain joins TRBV7-2 and TRBJ1-5; D is perhaps TRBD1 (5 bases). This CDR3 region has 15 residues. CDR1 is SGHTA, CDR2 FQGNSA, per germline. V dropped 1 base and J dropped 2 bases, with 9 bases sitting between them. CDR3: CASSLGGEGNQPQHF. DNA for the CDR3: TGTGCCAGCAGCTTAGGAGGGGAGGGCAATCAGCCCCAGCATTTT.

The V and J genes are TRBV29-1 and TRBJ2-7, with 9 bases matching TRBD1. The CDR3 is made up of 16 amino acids. The germline CDR1 and CDR2 sequences are SQVTM and ANQGSEA. The trim removed 6 bases at V and 6 bases at J, leaving 18 bases unmatched. The DNA for the CDR3 is TGCAGCGTACACAACCCGGCGGGACAGGGACGGCTCGAGCAGTACTTC. This encodes CSVHNPAGQGRLEQYF.

The chain is built from TRBV6-6 and TRBJ1-1; D may be TRBD1 (6 bases). The germline V gene has CDR1 MNHNY and CDR2 SVGAGI (reference sequence). The germline V and J ends were trimmed by 8 bases and 5 bases, with 18 bases remaining between them. The CDR3 runs 14 residues. The CDR3 DNA is TGTGCCAGCTTCCCGCAGGGGAGATGGACTGAAGCTTTCTTT. Amino acid sequence: CASFPQGRWTEAFF.

The chain is built from TRBV27 and TRBJ2-7, with 10 bases lining up with TRBD1. V lost 2 bases and J lost 2; bases outside the gene matches: 3. The CDR3 spans 15 residues. CDR1 and CDR2 from the germline V gene are MNHEY and SMNVEV (reference sequence). The CDR3 protein is CASSLKGQGPYEQYF. DNA for the CDR3: TGTGCCAGCAGTTTAAAGGGACAGGGGCCCTACGAGCAGTACTTC.